This T cell receptor (beta chain) originates from a study of T-cell reconstitution after alpha-beta-depleted transplantation in children. A TCRbeta library incorporating unique molecular identifiers was prepared. TCRdb reprocessed the PCR reads via MiXCR and lists one record per CDR3 protein. The data hold about 440,000 distinct CDR3 sequences, with about 40% observed a single time. Germline loops: CDR1 SGHKS, CDR2 YYEKEE (reference sequence). This CDR3 has 13 residues. V trimming: 3 bases; J trimming: 4 bases; junction bases outside the gene matches: 1. This chain joins TRBV5-5 and TRBJ2-3; 8 bases fit TRBD1. Here the sequenced sample was PBMCs, taken before TCRalphabeta/CD19-depleted stem cell transplant. This clonotype was sampled from a girl aged 2-9 years with aplastic anemia, due to receive a stem cell transplant. CDR3 sequence reads: CASSWDRPDTQYF. CDR3 sequence (DNA): TGTGCCAGCAGCTGGGACAGGCCAGATACGCAGTATTTT.